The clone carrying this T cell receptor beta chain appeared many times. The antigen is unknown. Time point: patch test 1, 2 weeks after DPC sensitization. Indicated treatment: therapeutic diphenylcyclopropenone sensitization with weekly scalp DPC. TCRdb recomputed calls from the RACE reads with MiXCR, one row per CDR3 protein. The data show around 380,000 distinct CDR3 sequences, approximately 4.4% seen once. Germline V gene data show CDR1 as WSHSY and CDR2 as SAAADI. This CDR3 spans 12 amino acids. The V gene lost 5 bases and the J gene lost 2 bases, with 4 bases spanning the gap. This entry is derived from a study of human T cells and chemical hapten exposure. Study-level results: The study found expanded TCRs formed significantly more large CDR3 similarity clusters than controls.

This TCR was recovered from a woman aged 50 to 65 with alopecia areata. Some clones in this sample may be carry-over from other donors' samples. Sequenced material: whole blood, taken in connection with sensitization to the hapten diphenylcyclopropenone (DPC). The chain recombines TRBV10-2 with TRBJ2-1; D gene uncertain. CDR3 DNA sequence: TGCGCCAGCAGTTATCCCTACAATGAGCAGTTCTTC. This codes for CASSYPYNEQFF.